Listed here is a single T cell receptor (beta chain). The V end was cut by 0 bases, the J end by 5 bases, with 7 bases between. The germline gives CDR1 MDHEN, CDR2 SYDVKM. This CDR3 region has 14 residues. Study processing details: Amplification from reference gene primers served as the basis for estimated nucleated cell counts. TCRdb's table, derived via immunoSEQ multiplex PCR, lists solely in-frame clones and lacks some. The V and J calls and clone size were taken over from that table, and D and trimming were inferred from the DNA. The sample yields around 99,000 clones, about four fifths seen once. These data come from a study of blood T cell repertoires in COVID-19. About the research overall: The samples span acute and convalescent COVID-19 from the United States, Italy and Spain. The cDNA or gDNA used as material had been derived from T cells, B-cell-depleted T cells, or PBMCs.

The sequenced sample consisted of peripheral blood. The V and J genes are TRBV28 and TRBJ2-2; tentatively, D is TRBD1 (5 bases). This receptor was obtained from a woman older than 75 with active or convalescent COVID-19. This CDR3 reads CASSLWSGTGELFF. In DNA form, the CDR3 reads TGTGCCAGCAGTTTATGGTCAGGGACCGGGGAGCTGTTTTTT.